The present TCR beta chain was sequenced within a study of identical twins. Germline values: CDR1 LGHDT, CDR2 YNNKEL (reference sequence). The V end lost 6 bases, the J end lost 6 bases, and 6 bases lay between the germline ends. The CDR3 is 11 residues long. General study results and limits: The models gave estimates that fell short of the out-of-frame TCR alpha sharing seen in monozygotic twins. Twins shared beta out-of-frame sequences in excess, but this excess was weaker. Alpha sequences out of frame and shared by twins had excess low generation probability.

Via MiXCR, TCRdb re-called the 5' RACE reads, giving one row per CDR3 protein. The data show more than 250,000 distinct CDR3 sequences, with less than 9% seen just once and roughly 2.1% held by the top ten. This clonotype was observed many times. What it binds is not known. These same records also appear under a second study, on yellow fever vaccine responses in identical twins.

The sequence derives from a young woman in good health. The sequencing sample was made of memory (CD45RO+) T cells sorted from blood. This chain uses TRBV3-1 with TRBJ2-1, with D uncertain. CDR3 coding DNA: TGTGCCAGCAGGGTACGCAATGAGCAGTTCTTC. Its protein product is CASRVRNEQFF.